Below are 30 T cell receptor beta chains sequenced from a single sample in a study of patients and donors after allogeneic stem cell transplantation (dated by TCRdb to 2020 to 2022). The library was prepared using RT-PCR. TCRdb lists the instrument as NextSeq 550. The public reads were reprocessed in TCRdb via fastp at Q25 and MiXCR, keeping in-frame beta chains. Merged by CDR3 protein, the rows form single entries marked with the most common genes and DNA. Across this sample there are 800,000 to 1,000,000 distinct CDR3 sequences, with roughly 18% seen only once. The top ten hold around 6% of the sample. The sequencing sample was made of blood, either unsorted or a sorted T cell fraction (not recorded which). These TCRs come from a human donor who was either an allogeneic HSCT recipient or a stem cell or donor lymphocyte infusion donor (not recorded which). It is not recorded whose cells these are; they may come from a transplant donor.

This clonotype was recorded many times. Here the CDR3 DNA reads TGCAGTGCTAGTGTGCCTAGCCCAACCCACAATGAGCAGTTCTTC. It codes for CSASVPSPTHNEQFF. The chain has TRBV20-1 and TRBJ2-1, with TRBD2 as a possible D gene (5 bases). This CDR3 contains 15 residues. Germline values: CDR1 DFQATT, CDR2 SNEGSKA (reference sequence). The V gene lost 3 bases and the J gene lost 5 bases, with 17 bases spanning the gap.

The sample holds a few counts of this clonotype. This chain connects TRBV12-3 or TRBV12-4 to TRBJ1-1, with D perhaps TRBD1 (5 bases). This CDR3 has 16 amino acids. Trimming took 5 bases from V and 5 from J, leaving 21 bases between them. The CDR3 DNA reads TGTGCCAGCAGTCCCCTACTCTCCAGGGTTCGGACTGAAGCTTTCTTT. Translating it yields CASSPLLSRVRTEAFF.

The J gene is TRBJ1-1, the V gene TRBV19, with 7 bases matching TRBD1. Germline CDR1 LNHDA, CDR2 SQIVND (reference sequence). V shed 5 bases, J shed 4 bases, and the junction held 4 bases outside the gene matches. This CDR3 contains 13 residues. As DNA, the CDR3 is TGTGCCAGTAGTCAAGGGGGCTTCACTGAAGCTTTCTTT. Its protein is CASSQGGFTEAFF.

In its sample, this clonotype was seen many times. Here the CDR3 reads CASSVGDRDHQETQYF. The DNA for the CDR3 is TGTGCCAGCAGCGTCGGAGACAGGGACCATCAAGAGACCCAGTACTTC. The chain is built from TRBV9 and TRBJ2-5; TRBD1 aligns across 7 bases. CDR3 size: 16 residues. Germline V lookup: CDR1 SGDLS, CDR2 YYNGEE. The trim removed 2 bases at V and 2 bases at J, leaving 9 bases unmatched.

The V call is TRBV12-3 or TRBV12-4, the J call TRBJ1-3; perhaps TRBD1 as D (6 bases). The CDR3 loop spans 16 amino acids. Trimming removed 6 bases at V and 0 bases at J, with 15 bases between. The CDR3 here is CASRDRFSISGNTIYF. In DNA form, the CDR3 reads TGTGCCAGCAGGGACAGATTCTCTATCTCTGGAAACACCATATATTTT.

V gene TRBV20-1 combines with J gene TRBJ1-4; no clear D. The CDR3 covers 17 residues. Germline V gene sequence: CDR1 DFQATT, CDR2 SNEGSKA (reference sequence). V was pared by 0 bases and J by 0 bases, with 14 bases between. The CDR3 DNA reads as TGCAGTGCTAGAGATCAGACGAAGACCGCAACTAATGAAAAACTGTTTTTT. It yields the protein CSARDQTKTATNEKLFF.

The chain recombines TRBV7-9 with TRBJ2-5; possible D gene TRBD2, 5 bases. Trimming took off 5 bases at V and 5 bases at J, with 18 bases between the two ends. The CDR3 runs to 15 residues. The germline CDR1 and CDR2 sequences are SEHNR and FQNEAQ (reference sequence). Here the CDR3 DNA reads TGTGCCAGCAGCCTCCGGACTCCTCAGTGGGAGACCCAGTACTTC. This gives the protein CASSLRTPQWETQYF.

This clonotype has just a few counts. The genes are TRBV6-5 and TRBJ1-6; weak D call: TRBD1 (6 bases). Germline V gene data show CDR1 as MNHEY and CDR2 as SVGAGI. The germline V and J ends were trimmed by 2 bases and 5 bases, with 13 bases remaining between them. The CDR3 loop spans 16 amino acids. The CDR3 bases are TGTGCCAGCAGTTACACGGGGGCAGCCAATAATTCACCCCTCCACTTT. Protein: CASSYTGAANNSPLHF.

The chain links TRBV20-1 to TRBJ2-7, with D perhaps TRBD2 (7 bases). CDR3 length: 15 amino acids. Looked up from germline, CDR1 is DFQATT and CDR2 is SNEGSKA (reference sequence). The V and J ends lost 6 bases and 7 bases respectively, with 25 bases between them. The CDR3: CSALPLDRGAREQYF. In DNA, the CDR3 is TGCAGTGCCCTACCATTGGACCGGGGGGCAAGGGAGCAGTACTTC.

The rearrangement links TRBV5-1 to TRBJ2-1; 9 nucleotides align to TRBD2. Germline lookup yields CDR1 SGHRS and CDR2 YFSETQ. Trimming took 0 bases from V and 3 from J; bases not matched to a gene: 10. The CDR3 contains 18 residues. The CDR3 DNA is TGCGCCAGCAGCTTGGTATCTAGCGGGGACAGATACTACAATGAGCAGTTCTTC. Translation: CASSLVSSGDRYYNEQFF. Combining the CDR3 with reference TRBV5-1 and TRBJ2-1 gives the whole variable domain KAGVTQTPRYLIKTRGQQVTLSCSPISGHRSVSWYQQTPGQGLQFLFEYFSETQRNKGNFPGRFSGRQFSNSRSEMNVSTLELGDSALYLCASSLVSSGDRYYNEQFFGPGTRLTVL.

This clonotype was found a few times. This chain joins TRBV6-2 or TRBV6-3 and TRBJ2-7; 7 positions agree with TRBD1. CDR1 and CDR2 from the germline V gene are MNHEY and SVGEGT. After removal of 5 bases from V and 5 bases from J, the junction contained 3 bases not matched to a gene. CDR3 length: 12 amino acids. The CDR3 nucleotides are TGTGCCAGCAGTGACAGGGTCCACGAGCAGTACTTC. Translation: CASSDRVHEQYF.

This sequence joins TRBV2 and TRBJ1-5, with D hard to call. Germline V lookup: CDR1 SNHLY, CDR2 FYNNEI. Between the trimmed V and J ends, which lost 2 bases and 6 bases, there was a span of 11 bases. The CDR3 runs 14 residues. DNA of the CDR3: TGTGCCAGCAGTGAATTCGGGAGAGGTCAGCCCCAGCATTTT. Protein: CASSEFGRGQPQHF.

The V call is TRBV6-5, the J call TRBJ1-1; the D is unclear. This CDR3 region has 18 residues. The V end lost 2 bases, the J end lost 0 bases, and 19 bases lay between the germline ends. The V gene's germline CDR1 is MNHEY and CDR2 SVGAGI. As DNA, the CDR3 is TGTGCCAGCAGTTACCCGAGGAACGGTTCCCCTTTGAACACTGAAGCTTTCTTT. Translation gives CASSYPRNGSPLNTEAFF.

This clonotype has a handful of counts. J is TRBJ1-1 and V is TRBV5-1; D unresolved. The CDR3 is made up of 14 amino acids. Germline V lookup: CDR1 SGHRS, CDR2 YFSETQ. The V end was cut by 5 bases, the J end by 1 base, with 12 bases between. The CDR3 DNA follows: TGCGCCAGCAGACCTAGGACGGGGAACACTGAAGCTTTCTTT. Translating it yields CASRPRTGNTEAFF.

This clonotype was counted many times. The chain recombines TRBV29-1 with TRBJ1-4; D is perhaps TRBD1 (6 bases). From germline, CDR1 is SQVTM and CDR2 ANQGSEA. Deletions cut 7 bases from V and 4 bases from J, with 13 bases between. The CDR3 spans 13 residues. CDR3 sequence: CSALTGRNEKLFF. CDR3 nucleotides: TGCAGCGCCTTGACAGGACGTAATGAAAAACTGTTTTTT.

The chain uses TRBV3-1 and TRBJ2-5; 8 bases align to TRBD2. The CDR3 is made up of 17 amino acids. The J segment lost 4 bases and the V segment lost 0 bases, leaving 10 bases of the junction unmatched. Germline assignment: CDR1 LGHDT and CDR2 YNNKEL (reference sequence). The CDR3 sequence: CASSQDWHGGAGETQYF. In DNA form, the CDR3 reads TGTGCCAGCAGCCAAGATTGGCACGGGGGGGCCGGAGAGACCCAGTACTTC.

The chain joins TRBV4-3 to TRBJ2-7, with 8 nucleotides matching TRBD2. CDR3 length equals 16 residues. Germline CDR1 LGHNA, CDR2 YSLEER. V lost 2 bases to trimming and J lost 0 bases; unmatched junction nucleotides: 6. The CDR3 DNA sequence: TGCGCCAGCAGCCAAAGCGCGCGGGGGGTCTCCTACGAGCAGTACTTC. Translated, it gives CASSQSARGVSYEQYF.

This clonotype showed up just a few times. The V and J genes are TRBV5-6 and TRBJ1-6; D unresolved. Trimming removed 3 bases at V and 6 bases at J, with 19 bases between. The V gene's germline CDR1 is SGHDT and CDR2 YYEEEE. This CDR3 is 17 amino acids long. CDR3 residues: CASSSPLGDMPNSPLHF. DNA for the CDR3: TGTGCCAGCAGCTCCCCCCTCGGTGACATGCCTAATTCACCCCTCCACTTT.

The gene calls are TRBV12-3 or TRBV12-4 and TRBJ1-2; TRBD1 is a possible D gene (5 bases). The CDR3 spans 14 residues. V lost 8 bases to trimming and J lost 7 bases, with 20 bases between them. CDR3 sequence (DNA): TGTGCCAGCCCAAAGGAGCAGGGTGTTTTTGGCTACACCTTC. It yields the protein CASPKEQGVFGYTF.

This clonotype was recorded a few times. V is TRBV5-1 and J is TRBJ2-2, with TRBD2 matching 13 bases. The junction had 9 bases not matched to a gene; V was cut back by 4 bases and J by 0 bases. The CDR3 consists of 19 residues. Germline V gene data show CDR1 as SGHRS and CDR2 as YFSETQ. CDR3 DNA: TGCGCCAGCAGCCCAGGGACTAGCGGGAAAGGGGCGAACACCGGGGAGCTGTTTTTT. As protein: CASSPGTSGKGANTGELFF.

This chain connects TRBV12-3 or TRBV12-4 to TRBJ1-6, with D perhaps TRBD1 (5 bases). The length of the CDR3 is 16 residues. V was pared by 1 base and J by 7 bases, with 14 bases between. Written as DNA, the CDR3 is TGTGCCAGCAGTTTAGGGGGAGGGGAGAGGAATTCACCCCTCCACTTT. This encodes CASSLGGGERNSPLHF.

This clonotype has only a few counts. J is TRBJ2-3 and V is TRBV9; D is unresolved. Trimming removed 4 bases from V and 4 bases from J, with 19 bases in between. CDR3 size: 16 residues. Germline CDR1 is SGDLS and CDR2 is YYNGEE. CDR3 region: CASSLLPVGSPDTQYF. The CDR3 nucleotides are TGTGCCAGCAGCCTACTTCCCGTGGGCTCCCCAGATACGCAGTATTTT.

The CDR3 region has the DNA TGTGCCAGCAGCCACCTGACCGGTTTAACGCAGTATTTT. Protein sequence: CASSHLTGLTQYF. V is TRBV11-3 and J is TRBJ2-3; no definite D call. Trimming shortened V by 5 bases and J by 9 bases, and 15 bases separated the two germline ends. The CDR3 has 13 residues. Germline CDR1 and CDR2: SGHNT and YENEEA.

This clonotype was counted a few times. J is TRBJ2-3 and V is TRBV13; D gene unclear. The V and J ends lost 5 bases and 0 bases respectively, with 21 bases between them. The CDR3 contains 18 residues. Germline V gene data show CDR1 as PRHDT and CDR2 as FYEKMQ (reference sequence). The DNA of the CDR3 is TGTGCCAGCAGCCCAACTCTGGGTTCGGATCTAAGCACAGATACGCAGTATTTT. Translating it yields CASSPTLGSDLSTDTQYF.

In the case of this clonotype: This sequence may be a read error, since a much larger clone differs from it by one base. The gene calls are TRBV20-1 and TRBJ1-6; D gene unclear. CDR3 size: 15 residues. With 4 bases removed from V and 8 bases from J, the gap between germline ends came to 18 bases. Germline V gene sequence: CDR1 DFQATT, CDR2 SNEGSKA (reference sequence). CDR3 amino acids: CSAKGPAFGDSPLHF. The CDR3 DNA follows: TGCAGTGCTAAAGGTCCGGCCTTCGGGGATTCACCCCTCCACTTT.

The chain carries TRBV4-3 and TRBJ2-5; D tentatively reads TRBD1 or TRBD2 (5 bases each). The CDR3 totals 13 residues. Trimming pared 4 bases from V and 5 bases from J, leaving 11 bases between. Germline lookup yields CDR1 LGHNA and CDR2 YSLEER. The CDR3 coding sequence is TGCGCCAGCAGCCGAGGGGTTTGGGAGACCCAGTACTTC. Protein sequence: CASSRGVWETQYF.

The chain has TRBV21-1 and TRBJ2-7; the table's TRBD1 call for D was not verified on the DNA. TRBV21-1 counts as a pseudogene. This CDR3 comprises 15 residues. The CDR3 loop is CASSKRETGLLEQYF. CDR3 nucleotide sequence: TGTGCCAGCAGCAAAAGGGAAACAGGTTTACTCGAGCAGTACTTC.

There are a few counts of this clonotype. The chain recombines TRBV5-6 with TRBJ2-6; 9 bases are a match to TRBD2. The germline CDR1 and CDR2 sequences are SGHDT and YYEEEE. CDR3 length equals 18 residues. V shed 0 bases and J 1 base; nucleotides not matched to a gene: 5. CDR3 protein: CASSLVASGTSGANVLTF. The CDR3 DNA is TGTGCCAGCAGCTTGGTGGCTAGCGGGACTTCTGGGGCCAACGTCCTGACTTTC. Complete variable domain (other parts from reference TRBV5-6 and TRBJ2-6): DAGVTQSPTHLIKTRGQQVTLRCSPKSGHDTVSWYQQALGQGPQFIFQYYEEEERQRGNFPDRFSGHQFPNYSSELNVNALLLGDSALYLCASSLVASGTSGANVLTFGAGSRLTVL.

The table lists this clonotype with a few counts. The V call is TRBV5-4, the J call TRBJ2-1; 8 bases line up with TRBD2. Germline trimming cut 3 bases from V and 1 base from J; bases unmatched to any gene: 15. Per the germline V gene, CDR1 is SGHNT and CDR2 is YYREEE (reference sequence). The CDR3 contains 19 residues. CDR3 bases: TGTGCCAGCAGCTCCCCAACCCGATTTAGCGGGATTTCCTACAATGAGCAGTTCTTC. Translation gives CASSSPTRFSGISYNEQFF.

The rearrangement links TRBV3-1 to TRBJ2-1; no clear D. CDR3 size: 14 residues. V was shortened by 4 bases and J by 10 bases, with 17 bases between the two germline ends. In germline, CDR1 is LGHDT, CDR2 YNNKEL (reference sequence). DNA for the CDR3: TGTGCCAGCAGCCCAGATGCCCAAAGGGTGGAGCAGTTCTTC. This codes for CASSPDAQRVEQFF.